The T cell receptor beta chain under discussion was sequenced for a study of cytomegalovirus exposure and HLA in healthy donors (dated by TCRdb to 2016 to 2017). Study-wide context: In an earlier analysis of approximately 640 of the donors, 250 to 350 Gb of sequence data and 90 million to 120 million unique TCR beta sequences from about 190 million T cells were reported. An early release covering roughly 640 HLA-typed donors comprised approximately 290 gigabases of sequencing data and tens of millions of unique TCR sequences. The genetic ancestry cluster associated with self-reported Caucasian donors included about four fifths of the approximately 400 genotyped donors. The study aimed to test whether signatures of past pathogen exposure could be identified by cataloging public T cell receptors. The study profiled the T cell repertoires of hundreds of subjects by immunosequencing and related them to cytomegalovirus serostatus. In addition to the first cohort of around 670 subjects, a separate validation cohort of 130 or so different subjects was used. To predict cytomegalovirus infection status, the study brought together high-throughput TCR immunosequencing, statistical association of individual TCRs with disease status, and machine learning. In a later analysis, previously published TCR beta repertoires from 550 to 750 donors were re-analyzed and high-resolution HLA genotyping was added so that TCR occurrence patterns could be studied. The later analysis used no new phenotypic data to find candidate immune exposures, relying instead on TCR beta sequences and their occurrence across donors. An earlier analysis of 587 of the donors applied high-throughput TCR beta sequencing to assess whether each TCR beta V gene segment acted as functional or pseudogenic. Donor age, sex, ethnicity and CMV serostatus were compiled alongside the repertoire data. A later genetic analysis took genome-wide SNP genotypes for about three fifths of the roughly 700 donors and used that subset as a discovery cohort. Every repertoire in the discovery cohort had been generated on one and the same sequencing platform. HLA typing covered class I and class II loci at four-digit resolution. The number of donors typed differed by locus, with about 629-640 for A, B, C, DRB1 and DQB1, 522 for DQA1, about 610 for DPA1, and 450 to 480 for DPB1. Five DR-DQ haplotypes were handled as single units for association and clustering, since linkage in the cohort was strong. On average, approximately 250,000 unique TCR beta nucleotide sequences were sequenced per donor among 300 to 500 genotyped donors of the cohort, with 15% to 20% of those sequences being non-productive.

Library preparation used the immunoSEQ multiplex PCR assay. The multiplex PCR relied on a mix of 60 forward primers for TCR Vbeta segments and 13 reverse primers for TCR Jbeta segments. The CDR3 region of rearranged TCR beta genes was amplified from genomic DNA with a multiplex PCR assay. On the Illumina HiSeq System, the amplified TCR beta libraries were sequenced as 87-base-pair reads. Turning to the authors' computational methods: Across the 666 repertoires, a later analysis counted approximately 75 million unique TCR beta chains, some 11 million of which were shared by at least two donors. A nearest-neighbor algorithm error-corrected the raw reads and collapsed the reads into unique sequences, merging closely related sequences to remove PCR and sequencing errors. Alignment of CDR3 sequences to IMGT reference sequences was used to assign V, D and J gene segments. For a sequence to be retained, a match of at least six nucleotides to both a V gene segment and a J gene segment was required. A rearrangement counted as productive if the CDR3 had no stop codons and remained in frame with V and J, and every other rearrangement counted as non-productive. CDR3 was defined by IMGT convention, running from the second conserved V-encoded cysteine to the conserved J-encoded phenylalanine. The earlier analysis of about 590 of the donors excluded sequences that lacked an unambiguous match to a single V gene segment. In an earlier analysis of several hundred of the donors, V segments were called functional above 56.7% productive rearrangements and were called segregating when the between-donor standard deviation exceeded 5%. To diagnose cytomegalovirus status from the catalog of TCR beta chain sequences, a statistical classification framework was built. In a later analysis, V and J genes were assigned by comparing TCR nucleotide sequences against IMGT/GENE-DB human TR gene sequences. A later analysis assigned CDR3 sequences and most-parsimonious VDJ recombination scenarios with the TCRdist pipeline. In a later analysis, each TCR beta chain was defined by its CDR3 amino acid sequence together with its V-gene family, and reads lacking a unique V-gene family were excluded. A later analysis removed several hundred highly shared, low-generation-probability nucleotide sequences to deal with suspected cross-contamination and a sequencing artifact. In a later analysis, a clonal expansion index was calculated for each public chain from normalized within-repertoire ranks of inferred template counts. In a later analysis, generation probabilities were computed using a VDJ recombination model fitted to out-of-frame rearrangements, and the results were checked against IGoR. In a later analysis, TCR-TCR, TCR-HLA and TCR-CMV co-occurrence was scored with hypergeometric tests, and a repertoire-size bias correction was applied to TCR pairs. To estimate false discovery rates, a later analysis permuted the HLA or CMV assignments 20 times. In a later analysis, co-occurring TCRs were grouped using DBSCAN, with TCRdist sequence similarity added in when clustering inside HLA-allele-positive subsets. Co-occurrence clustering excluded repertoires with fewer than 30,000 or more than 120,000 public chains, plus five with anomalous nucleotide sharing. The table was pulled from immuneACCESS by TCRdb, which kept in-frame rearrangements only. Such tables lose some clones; where checked, under half of the loss comes from unresolved V genes, and the rest has no known cause. V and J calls and clone size follow that table, whereas D and trimming were derived from the DNA. A total of hundreds of thousands of clones appear in this sample, approximately 79% of them only once. 1.8% of the sample belongs to the ten largest clones.

The cohort was made up of roughly 670 healthy bone marrow donors. At the time of sampling, all cohort members were nominally healthy, though unrecorded immune exposures were likely present. The donor was CMV seronegative and belonged to the group of around 400 seronegative cohort members. Each donor provided a peripheral blood sample, and peripheral blood mononuclear cells were used for TCR beta sequencing. Genomic DNA was extracted from the blood cell samples with the Qiagen DNeasy Blood Extraction Kit. The germline V and J ends show losses of 2 bases and 7 bases respectively, and no gene match explains 8 bases of the junction. Sequences LNHNV (CDR1) and YYDKDF (CDR2) are obtained from the germline V gene (reference sequence). The CDR3 runs 15 residues from the cysteine to the phenylalanine. Of the read, only the CDR3 DNA is kept; its 45 bases are in frame from base 1. Only a few counts were recorded for this clone. This receptor's antigen is unknown. Base quality data are lacking; no much larger clone is found one base away.

Points the paper makes about the study in general: A later genetic analysis associated a missense DCLRE1C variant with V-gene and J-gene trimming of TCR beta chains, and an independent cohort replicated the association. The presence/absence analyses assumed that sequencing depth was roughly uniform across donors, and that assumption may not be true. A later analysis found that HLA-associated TCR beta chains were more clonally expanded and had lower generation probabilities than equally common non-associated chains. A total of some 180 TCR beta chains were listed by the study as associated with cytomegalovirus. A further reported finding was that TCR beta sequences accurately predicted the HLA-A and HLA-B alleles for most subjects in the first cohort. Assigning TCR associations to individual alleles was difficult when HLA alleles, especially DR and DQ, strongly co-occurred. Only TCR beta chains were sequenced in this cohort, and the absence of alpha or paired-chain data limited detectable features. According to the authors, the approach could potentially be generalized to other disease states and immunological phenotypes. At a false discovery rate of 0.05, a later analysis linked 16,951 TCR beta sequences to specific HLA alleles. Because HLA typing was missing for some donors at each locus, association tests included only the typed subset. Because counts were too low, seventeen rarely observed V segments, including chromosome 9 orphons, were excluded from the earlier analysis of 587 of the donors. The sequencing pipeline was judged likely to have produced a cluster of highly shared sequence variants as a technical artifact. In a later analysis, TCR association rates were found to vary across HLA loci, with the most associated TCRs seen for DRB1 alleles and the fewest for HLA-C alleles. A later analysis reported that several top co-occurrence clusters appeared linked to parvovirus B19, influenza, CMV and Epstein-Barr virus. In an earlier analysis of approximately 590 of the donors, most TCR beta V segments appeared in productive rearrangements about 87% or about 30% of the time, broadly matching IMGT annotations. Most CMV-associated TCR beta chains appeared to be HLA-restricted in a later analysis, and the HLA associations seemed to be driven largely by CMV exposure. The only immune exposure information available for the cohort was CMV serostatus. In a later genetic analysis, fewer N-insertions in productive TCRs were reported among donors in an Asian-associated ancestry cluster than the roughly 700-donor mean. Across donors, most TCR sequences were observed very rarely, whereas some public TCRs were present in many individuals. Linkage disequilibrium might explain the correlated functional status among segregating V segments, but an unknown experimental factor could not be ruled out. A few of the identified cytomegalovirus-associated TCR beta chains were confirmed in vitro to be specific for cytomegalovirus antigens. In both the original and validation cohorts, the classifier was reported to diagnose cytomegalovirus status with high specificity and sensitivity. Some IMGT-functional V segments, including TRBV6-2 and TRBV6-3, could not be distinguished by the 87-base-pair reads and were therefore excluded.

The chain joins TRBV15 to TRBJ1-5, with TRBD1 matching 7 junction bases. Specimen: PBMCs. The sequence came from a male donor in good health and CMV-seronegative. The CDR3 region reads CATSRIDRERQPQHF. The DNA sequence follows: TGTGCCACCAGCAGAATAGACAGGGAAAGACAGCCCCAGCATTTT. Outside the CDR3, residues come from the reference TRBV15 and TRBJ1-5 proteins, so the full variable domain is: DAMVIQNPRYQVTQFGKPVTLSCSQTLNHNVMYWYQQKSSQAPKLLFHYYDKDFNNEADTPDNFQSRRPNTSFCFLDIRSPGLGDTAMYLCATSRIDRERQPQHFGDGTRLSIL.